This T cell receptor (beta chain) came from a study of CD8+ T cells in alopecia areata. About the research overall: A regimen of oral tofacitinib, 5 to 10 mg twice daily, was given to treated patients. General observations from the study: Sequencing of scalp samples also captures resident alphabeta T cells of normal skin. Scalp clonality, together with expanded CD8+ clones among the top 100, fell significantly with tofacitinib.

Treatment denoted: oral pan-JAK inhibitor, 5-10 mg twice daily. Peripheral blood, together with lesional scalp punch biopsies, was collected from alopecia areata patients. Turning to this clone: What it binds is not known.

The germline V gene encodes CDR1 GTSNPN and CDR2 SVGIG (reference sequence). The germline V and J ends were trimmed by 0 bases and 1 base, with 9 bases remaining between them. This CDR3 has 14 amino acids. cDNA reverse transcribed from extracted RNA served as the sequencing template. Libraries were prepared by immunoSEQ multiplex PCR; TCRdb keeps only in-frame clonotypes and omits some of them. The sample carries 150,000 to 200,000 clones, 65% recorded once. This TCR was sampled from a human donor with alopecia areata. The sequencing here drew on CD4+ T cells sorted from blood, taken at week 4, from a patient treated with tofacitinib. This sequence joins TRBV30 and TRBJ1-1; unclear D gene. For the CDR3, the DNA is TGTGCCTGGAGTGTAGGACCATCGAACACTGAAGCTTTCTTT. Translation: CAWSVGPSNTEAFF.